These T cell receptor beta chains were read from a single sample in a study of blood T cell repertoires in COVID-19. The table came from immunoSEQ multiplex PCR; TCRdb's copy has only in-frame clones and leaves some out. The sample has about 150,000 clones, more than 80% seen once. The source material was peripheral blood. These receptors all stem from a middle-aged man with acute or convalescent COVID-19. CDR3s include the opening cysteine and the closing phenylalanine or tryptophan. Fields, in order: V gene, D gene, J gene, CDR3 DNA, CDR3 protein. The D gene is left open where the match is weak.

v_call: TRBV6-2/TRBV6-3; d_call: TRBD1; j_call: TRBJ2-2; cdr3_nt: TGTGCCAGCAGTTACTCGGACAGGGGGCCTACCGGGGAGCTGTTTTTT; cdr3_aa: CASSYSDRGPTGELFF
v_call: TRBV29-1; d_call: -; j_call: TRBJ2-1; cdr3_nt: TGCAGCGTTGAATCTAGCGGCAGGGGAAATGAGCAGTTCTTC; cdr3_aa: CSVESSGRGNEQFF
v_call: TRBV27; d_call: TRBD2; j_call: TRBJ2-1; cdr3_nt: TGTGCCAGCAGTGCACTAGCGGGAGATTTCAATGAGCAGTTCTTC; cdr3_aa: CASSALAGDFNEQFF
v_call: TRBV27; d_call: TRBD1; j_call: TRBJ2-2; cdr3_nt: TGTGCCAGCAGTCCCCGGACAGGGGGCGTCGGGGAGCTGTTTTTT; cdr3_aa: CASSPRTGGVGELFF
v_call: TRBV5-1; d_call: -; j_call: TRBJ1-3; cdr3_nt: TGCGCCAGCAGCCCACTCGACAGCTACGGGCCTGGAAACACCATATATTTT; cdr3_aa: CASSPLDSYGPGNTIYF
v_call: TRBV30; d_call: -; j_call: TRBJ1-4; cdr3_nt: TGTGCCTGGTCGGGGGGCACTAATGAAAAACTGTTTTTT; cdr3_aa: CAWSGGTNEKLFF
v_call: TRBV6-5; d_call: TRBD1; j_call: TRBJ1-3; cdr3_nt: TGTGCCAGCAGTTACGGGACAGGGACGTCTGGAAACACCATATATTTT; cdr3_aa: CASSYGTGTSGNTIYF
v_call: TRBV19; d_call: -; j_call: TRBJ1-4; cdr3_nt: TGTGCCAGTGGGGCTGAGAATGAAAAACTGTTTTTT; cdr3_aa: CASGAENEKLFF
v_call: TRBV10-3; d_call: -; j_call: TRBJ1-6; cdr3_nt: TGTGCCATCAGGGGGGGATTAGGGAATTCACCCCTCCACTTT; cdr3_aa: CAIRGGLGNSPLHF
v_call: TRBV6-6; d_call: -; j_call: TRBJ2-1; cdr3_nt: TGTGCCAGCAGTTACCCGGCGGCGTTCTCAAATGAGCAGTTCTTC; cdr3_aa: CASSYPAAFSNEQFF
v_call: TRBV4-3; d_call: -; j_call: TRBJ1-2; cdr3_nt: TGCGCCAGCAGCCAAGATCCTGGGGGACATGGTGGCTACACCTTC; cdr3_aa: CASSQDPGGHGGYTF
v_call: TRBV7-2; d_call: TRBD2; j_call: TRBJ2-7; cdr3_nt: TGTGCCAGCAGCGAACTAGCGGGGCTAACCTACGAGCAGTACTTC; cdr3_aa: CASSELAGLTYEQYF
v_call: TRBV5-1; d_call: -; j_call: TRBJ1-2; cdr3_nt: TGCGCCAGCAGCTTGGCCGGACAGACGACCTATGGCTACACCTTC; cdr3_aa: CASSLAGQTTYGYTF